This T cell receptor (beta chain) emerged from a study of neoadjuvant nivolumab and ipilimumab in lung cancer. Clones were sequenced by immunoSEQ multiplex PCR, and TCRdb holds only the in-frame ones, with some missing. The data show over 25,000 clones, 80% seen once. V lost 6 bases and J lost 5; bases outside the gene matches: 15. The CDR3 has 17 residues. Looked up from germline, CDR1 is SGDLS and CDR2 is YYNGEE. Sequencing was performed on peripheral blood, taken before neoadjuvant nivolumab, alone or with ipilimumab. V usage is TRBV9 and J usage is TRBJ2-3, with 10 bases fitting TRBD2. This clonotype originated in an adult with non-small cell lung cancer. As DNA, the CDR3 is TGTGCCAGCACCTCAGAGGGGAGCGGGGGGGCCAGAGATACGCAGTATTTT. This encodes CASTSEGSGGARDTQYF.